This T cell receptor (beta chain) derives from a study of cytomegalovirus exposure and HLA in healthy donors. General observations from the study: Being indistinguishable, some V segments were excluded, TRBV6-2 and TRBV6-3 among them. V- and J-gene trimming in TCR beta was tied to a missense DCLRE1C variant by an analysis performed later.

Details on this clone: Its matching antigen is unknown. A read error may produce the germline difference seen at one junction end.

Germline CDR1 and CDR2: SGHTA and FQGNSA. The CDR3 consists of 9 residues. Both 60 Vbeta primers and 13 Jbeta primers went into the PCR. Using immunoSEQ multiplex PCR, the repertoire was profiled, and TCRdb retains in-frame clones only, with some absent. The sample lists some 160,000 clones; roughly 80% were seen once. Specimen: PBMCs. The receptor's source is a male donor in good health and CMV-seronegative. The V gene is TRBV7-2, the J gene TRBJ1-2; D may be TRBD1 (5 bases). DNA of the CDR3: TGTGCCAGCAGCCAACGGGGGGACTTC. It specifies CASSQRGDF.